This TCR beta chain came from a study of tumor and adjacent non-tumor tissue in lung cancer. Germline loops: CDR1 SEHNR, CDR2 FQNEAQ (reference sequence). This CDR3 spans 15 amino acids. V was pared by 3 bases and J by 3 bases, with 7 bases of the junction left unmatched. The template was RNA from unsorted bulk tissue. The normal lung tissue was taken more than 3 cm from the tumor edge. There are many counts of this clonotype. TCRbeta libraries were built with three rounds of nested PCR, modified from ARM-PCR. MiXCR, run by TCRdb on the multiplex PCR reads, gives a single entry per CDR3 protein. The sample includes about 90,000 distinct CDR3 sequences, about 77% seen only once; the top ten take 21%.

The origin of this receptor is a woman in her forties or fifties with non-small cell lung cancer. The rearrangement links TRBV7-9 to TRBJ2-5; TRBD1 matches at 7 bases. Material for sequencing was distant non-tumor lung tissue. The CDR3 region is CASSFRQGWEETQYF. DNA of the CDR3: TGTGCCAGCAGCTTTCGACAGGGATGGGAAGAGACCCAGTACTTC.